This T cell receptor (beta chain) came from a study of siplizumab effects on memory and regulatory T cells. Points from the study as a whole: Apparently key alloresponse contributors, naive T cells also seemed more diverse than memory cells. Siplizumab cultures yielded proliferating Tregs whose suppressive function was not confirmed.

The method was immunoSEQ multiplex PCR; TCRdb's version includes in-frame clones alone and lacks a portion of them. The profile shows more than 85,000 clones, approximately 90% of them singletons. The CDR3 extends over 16 amino acids. The germline gives CDR1 SGHAT, CDR2 FQNNGV. The trim removed 5 bases at V and 6 bases at J, leaving 11 bases unmatched. As to this clone: Its antigen is unidentified.

The receptor was isolated from a human donor in good health. The chain combines TRBV11-2 with TRBJ2-2; TRBD1 aligns across 8 bases. What was sequenced was CD4+ T cells sorted from blood. CDR3 nucleotide sequence: TGTGCCAGCAGCCCAGACCCCGGGACAGGTGCCGGGGAGCTGTTTTTT. Translating it yields CASSPDPGTGAGELFF.